This TCR beta chain was identified during a study of regulatory T cells in long-lasting Graves disease. Whole-study results and caveats: Patients with persistent disease showed a bias toward TRBV28, TRBJ1-2 and TRBJ2-5.

In its sample, this clonotype was seen a few times. Its antigen remains unidentified. The V segment lost 5 bases and the J segment 4 bases; nucleotides outside the gene matches: 10. CDR1 and CDR2 (germline): SGHKS, YYEKEE (reference sequence). CDR3 length: 16 residues. Time point in this sample: newly diagnosed GD, antithyroid drugs for less than 3 months. The TCR library was prepared using RNA isolated from PBMCs. Per American Thyroid Association guidelines, Graves' disease was diagnosed. Patients all came to the study from an endocrinology department in Xi'an, China. With iRepertoire HTBI primers and Arm-PCR of CDR3 regions, TCR beta libraries were built. One entry per CDR3 protein results from TCRdb running MiXCR on the multiplex PCR reads. The profile shows under 400,000 distinct CDR3 sequences, 16% of them singletons. This sample was also put to use in a study of T cells in Graves' hyperthyroidism and ophthalmopathy.

The sequence was collected from a man in his forties with Graves disease. The chain employs TRBV5-5 and TRBJ2-3, with 10 bases matching TRBD1. The material sequenced was peripheral blood mononuclear cells (PBMCs), taken at new diagnosis, from a patient treated with antithyroid drugs. The CDR3 DNA follows: TGTGCCAGCAGTACAATCGACAGGGGGCGGGCAGATACGCAGTATTTT. Its protein is CASSTIDRGRADTQYF.